The rows below give T cell receptor beta chains drawn from one sample of a study of OX40 agonist ivuxolimab in advanced cancers. TCRdb's copy holds only in-frame clones and misses some; the assay was immunoSEQ multiplex PCR. The table shows over 20,000 clones, with 85% to 90% occurring only once. Sequences were derived from CD4+ or CD8+ T cells sorted from blood, sampled in a trial of the OX40 agonist ivuxolimab. Receptor source: an adult with an advanced solid tumor such as melanoma, head and neck, liver or kidney cancer. The CDR3 runs from the conserved cysteine through the conserved F or W. The D gene is left open where the match is weak. The size field is filled for only some rows; it gives once, few, many or a size class.

size,D,J,length,V,DNA,CDR3
once,NA,TRBJ2-2,14,TRBV6-5,TGTGCCAGTCACGGGACGACAGGTCCCGGGGAGCTGTTTTTT,CASHGTTGPGELFF
NA,NA,TRBJ2-4,19,TRBV2,TGTGCCAGCAGTGATTTATTAGGCACTACCCTTATAGCCAAAAACATTCAGTACTTC,CASSDLLGTTLIAKNIQYF
NA,NA,TRBJ1-1,12,TRBV5-6,TGTGCCAGCAGCTGGGGGGACACTGAAGCTTTCTTT,CASSWGDTEAFF
once,NA,TRBJ2-1,13,TRBV27,TGTGCCAGCAGTCACAGAGTTTACAATGAGCAGTTCTTC,CASSHRVYNEQFF
NA,NA,TRBJ2-5,15,TRBV6-5,TGTGCCAGCAGTTACTCCCGGGGTGATCAAGAGACCCAGTACTTC,CASSYSRGDQETQYF
NA,NA,TRBJ1-5,16,TRBV5-5,TGTGCCAGCAGCCTCCGACAGACTTCTAGCAATCAGCCCCAGCATTTT,CASSLRQTSSNQPQHF
NA,TRBD1,TRBJ2-2,14,TRBV7-9,TGTGCCAGCAGCCTGACAGGGATAGGCGGGGAGCTGTTTTTT,CASSLTGIGGELFF
NA,TRBD2,TRBJ2-5,19,TRBV11-2,TGTGCCAGCAGCTTAGATCAGGCTAGCGGGGGGGCCCCACAAGAGACCCAGTACTTC,CASSLDQASGGAPQETQYF
NA,NA,TRBJ1-5,14,TRBV28,TGTGCCAGCAGTCTACAGGGAAGAAAACAGCCCCAGCATTTT,CASSLQGRKQPQHF
NA,TRBD1,TRBJ1-1,14,TRBV5-6,TGTGCCAGCAGCATCGGACAGGGGGACACTGAAGCTTTCTTT,CASSIGQGDTEAFF
NA,NA,TRBJ1-2,15,TRBV7-9,TGTGCCAGCAGCCCTCAGGGGCCCCAAAACTATGGCTACACCTTC,CASSPQGPQNYGYTF
NA,NA,TRBJ1-1,16,TRBV14,TGTGCCAGCAGCCAAGGCCGCTATCTGGGTTGGACTGAAGCTTTCTTT,CASSQGRYLGWTEAFF
NA,NA,TRBJ2-1,15,TRBV19,TGTGCCAGTAGTATAGGGGGGGGGCCCTACAATGAGCAGTTCTTC,CASSIGGGPYNEQFF
NA,NA,TRBJ2-5,13,TRBV7-3,TGTGCCAGCAGCTCCGAGTTGGAAGGGACCCAGTACTTC,CASSSELEGTQYF
NA,TRBD1,TRBJ1-3,14,TRBV2,TGTGCCAGCAGTGAAGGGACAGGGGGAAACACCATATATTTT,CASSEGTGGNTIYF
NA,NA,TRBJ2-1,15,TRBV25-1,TGTGCCAGCAGTGAATGGACCGGGCGGAACAATGAGCAGTTCTTC,CASSEWTGRNNEQFF
NA,NA,TRBJ2-5,15,TRBV5-4,TGTGCCAGCAGCCCTAGTGGGGGGGCCTCGGAGACCCAGTACTTC,CASSPSGGASETQYF
NA,TRBD1,TRBJ1-2,14,TRBV5-5,TGTGCCAGCAGCTTGGCGTTCGGGACAGGGAACTACACCTTC,CASSLAFGTGNYTF
NA,NA,TRBJ1-1,14,TRBV7-9,TGTGCCAGCAGCTTAGCGCCTCCCAGCGCTGAAGCTTTCTTT,CASSLAPPSAEAFF
NA,NA,TRBJ1-5,16,TRBV27,TGTGCCAGCAGTTTAACTTATGGGGGTGTAAATCAGCCCCAGCATTTT,CASSLTYGGVNQPQHF
NA,NA,TRBJ1-2,19,TRBV12-5,TGTGCTAGTGGTTTGGTGGAGATCTCTTGGCAGGGTAGGGCGGATGGCTACACCTTC,CASGLVEISWQGRADGYTF
NA,NA,TRBJ2-3,17,TRBV7-6,TGTGCCAGCAGCCTGAACCGGGACTCCCCCTACACAGATACGCAGTATTTT,CASSLNRDSPYTDTQYF
NA,TRBD2,TRBJ2-7,15,TRBV9,TGTGCCAGCAGCGCCGGGGGAGGGATCTCCTACGAGCAGTACTTC,CASSAGGGISYEQYF
once,NA,TRBJ2-5,17,TRBV13,TGTGCCAGCAGCTTAGGTGGGGGGCCAGAAGACCAAGAGACCCAGTACTTC,CASSLGGGPEDQETQYF
few,NA,TRBJ2-1,12,TRBV9,TGTGCCAGCAGCGTAATAGAAGGTGAGCAGTTCTTC,CASSVIEGEQFF
NA,NA,TRBJ2-7,14,TRBV27,TGTGCCAGCTCCCTGGGCTACAACTCCTACGAGCAGTACTTC,CASSLGYNSYEQYF
NA,TRBD2,TRBJ2-3,16,TRBV27,TGTGCCAGCAGTTTATTGCATGGGGGGGGAACAGATACGCAGTATTTT,CASSLLHGGGTDTQYF
few,NA,TRBJ1-1,12,TRBV28,TGTGCCAGCAGTTGGGGAAGGACTGAAGCTTTCTTT,CASSWGRTEAFF
NA,NA,TRBJ1-1,15,TRBV7-9,TGTGCCAGCAGCTTACTGTCGGGGGGGAGGACTGAAGCTTTCTTT,CASSLLSGGRTEAFF
NA,NA,TRBJ1-2,14,TRBV5-5,TGTGCCAGCAGCTTGATCAAGGCTCCCAGGGGCTACACCTTC,CASSLIKAPRGYTF
NA,NA,TRBJ2-7,12,TRBV7-9,TGTGCCAGCAGCTTAGTTTTGTGGGAGCAGTACTTC,CASSLVLWEQYF
NA,TRBD2,TRBJ2-7,14,TRBV6-5,TGTGCCAGCAGTCCGGGACTAGCGGGGGTTGAGCAGTACTTC,CASSPGLAGVEQYF
NA,NA,TRBJ2-6,15,TRBV5-5,TGTGCCAGCAGCTTACGGCTCTCTGGGGCCAACGTCCTGACTTTC,CASSLRLSGANVLTF
NA,NA,TRBJ2-3,15,TRBV7-9,TGTGCCAGCAGCCCGCAGACGATAACTACGGATACGCAGTATTTT,CASSPQTITTDTQYF
NA,NA,TRBJ2-7,15,TRBV14,TGTGCCAGCAGCCACCGTAGTGCCCCCGGCCACGAGCAGTACTTC,CASSHRSAPGHEQYF
NA,NA,TRBJ1-3,14,TRBV6-1,TGTGCCAGCAGTGACAGGTTCTCTGGAAACACCATATATTTT,CASSDRFSGNTIYF
once,TRBD1,TRBJ2-1,16,TRBV13,TGTGCCAGCAGCATCGCGAGCAGGGGGCGCGGCAATGAGCAGTTCTTC,CASSIASRGRGNEQFF
NA,NA,TRBJ2-1,15,TRBV7-8,TGTGCCAGCACCTCGGGGGTCCTATCTACAAATGAGCAGTTCTTC,CASTSGVLSTNEQFF
NA,NA,TRBJ1-5,15,TRBV19,TGTGCCAGTAGTACCCTCCCGACAGGTTGGGAGCCCCAGCATTTT,CASSTLPTGWEPQHF
NA,NA,TRBJ1-1,13,TRBV5-8,TGTGCCAGCAGCTTTGGAGGGAACACTGAAGCTTTCTTT,CASSFGGNTEAFF
NA,NA,TRBJ2-7,15,TRBV6-1,TGTGCCAGCAGTGAAAGCCTCGGGGTCCCTCACGAGCAGTACTTC,CASSESLGVPHEQYF
NA,NA,TRBJ1-2,14,TRBV19,TGTGCCAGTACCGCAGAGAGGGCCCGGGATGGCTACACCTTC,CASTAERARDGYTF
once,NA,TRBJ2-4,12,TRBV9,TGTGCCAGCAGCGGGATCAAAAACATTCAGTACTTC,CASSGIKNIQYF
NA,TRBD1,TRBJ1-5,16,TRBV4-1,TGCGCCAGCAGCCAAATTGACAGGGGGCTAGATCAGCCCCAGCATTTT,CASSQIDRGLDQPQHF
NA,NA,TRBJ1-5,15,TRBV7-9,TGTGCCAGCAGCTCCGTGGAGGGAGGGAATCAGCCCCAGCATTTT,CASSSVEGGNQPQHF
NA,TRBD1,TRBJ1-2,18,TRBV7-2,TGTGCCAGCAGCTTAGCCCTGCCGGGACAGGGGCTTCCCTATGGCTACACCTTC,CASSLALPGQGLPYGYTF
NA,NA,TRBJ1-3,13,TRBV9,TGTGCCAGCAGCGTAGCCCCCCGTCACACCATATATTTT,CASSVAPRHTIYF
NA,TRBD1,TRBJ1-1,14,TRBV13,TGTGCCAGCAGCTTAGAACAGGGGTTCACTGAAGCTTTCTTT,CASSLEQGFTEAFF
NA,NA,TRBJ1-2,14,TRBV18,TGTGCCAGCTCACCACAAGGAAATCTTTATGGCTACACCTTC,CASSPQGNLYGYTF